This T cell receptor (beta chain) was profiled in a study of blood T cells in healthy people across ages. Study outcomes and limitations: PBMCs left unsorted prevented a conclusive naive versus antigen-experienced comparison. Estimated diversity, derived from one million T cells, was regarded as an underestimate. Roughly linear declines in TCR beta diversity per million T cells occurred with age.

This clonotype was seen only a few times. Its antigen is undetermined. A second PCR of 7 to 11 cycles used a sample-barcoded 5' primer and a J-beta primer mix. MiXCR was run by TCRdb on the 5' RACE reads, yielding one entry per CDR3 protein. The sample shows about 1 million distinct CDR3 sequences, over 35% of them seen only once. The TCR comes from a woman aged 60-75 years in good health. Sequences were obtained from blood.

The CDR3 DNA sequence: TGTGCCAGCGTGAAGCGGGAGGATGCGGATACGCAGTATTTT. This sequence encodes CASVKREDADTQYF. V is TRBV6-1 and J is TRBJ2-3; 9 bases are shared with TRBD2. The CDR3 has 14 amino acids. With V trimmed by 8 bases and J by 6 bases, 9 bases remained unmatched. CDR1 and CDR2 from the germline V gene are MNHNS and SASEGT.